This is a list of T cell receptor beta chains from one sample in a study of T cells after yellow fever vaccination. MiXCR, applied by TCRdb to the 5' RACE reads, yields one record per CDR3 protein. The data hold roughly 190,000 distinct CDR3 sequences, with 8% to 13% observed a single time. The sequences come from CD8+ T cells sorted from PBMCs, collected 15 days after the yellow fever booster vaccination. These receptor sequences come from a man younger than 35 who received the YFV17D yellow fever vaccine. Both conserved end residues are part of each CDR3. A D gene is named only where the DNA matches it firmly. Not all rows give a size; the values are once, few, many and, for expanded clones, a class.

V gene: TRBV29-1
D gene: .
clone size: few
J gene: TRBJ2-1
CDR3 protein: CSVEDLGETLGHEQFF
CDR3 DNA: TGCAGCGTTGAAGATCTCGGGGAGACATTGGGGCATGAGCAGTTCTTC

V gene: TRBV5-1
D gene: TRBD2
clone size: .
J gene: TRBJ2-1
CDR3 protein: CASFWASGALVRDEQFF
CDR3 DNA: TGCGCCAGCTTCTGGGCTAGCGGGGCCCTTGTCAGAGATGAGCAGTTCTTC

V gene: TRBV4-1
D gene: .
clone size: .
J gene: TRBJ2-1
CDR3 protein: CASSPLGAHNEQFF
CDR3 DNA: TGCGCCAGCAGCCCACTCGGTGCCCACAATGAGCAGTTCTTC

V gene: TRBV10-3
D gene: .
clone size: few
J gene: TRBJ2-1
CDR3 protein: CAISGERTAYNEQFF
CDR3 DNA: TGTGCCATCAGTGGCGAAAGGACAGCCTACAATGAGCAGTTCTTC

V gene: TRBV7-2
D gene: TRBD1
clone size: few
J gene: TRBJ1-5
CDR3 protein: CASSLYRGEGQPQHF
CDR3 DNA: TGTGCCAGCAGCTTATACAGGGGCGAAGGTCAGCCCCAGCATTTT

V gene: TRBV6-2/TRBV6-3
D gene: TRBD2
clone size: .
J gene: TRBJ2-5
CDR3 protein: CASSPGLAESKETQYF
CDR3 DNA: TGTGCCAGCAGTCCCGGACTAGCAGAGTCCAAAGAGACCCAGTACTTC

V gene: TRBV7-2
D gene: TRBD2
clone size: few
J gene: TRBJ2-5
CDR3 protein: CASSLEVAGGETQYF
CDR3 DNA: TGTGCCAGCAGCTTAGAGGTAGCGGGGGGAGAGACCCAGTACTTC

V gene: TRBV15
D gene: .
clone size: few
J gene: TRBJ1-6
CDR3 protein: CATSRIGRNSPLHF
CDR3 DNA: TGTGCCACCAGCAGAATCGGGAGGAATTCACCCCTCCACTTT

V gene: TRBV4-3
D gene: TRBD2
clone size: few
J gene: TRBJ2-2
CDR3 protein: CASSPNSGGLLSSTGELFF
CDR3 DNA: TGCGCCAGCAGCCCTAATAGCGGGGGCCTCCTAAGTAGCACCGGGGAGCTGTTTTTT

V gene: TRBV4-1
D gene: .
clone size: .
J gene: TRBJ2-1
CDR3 protein: CASSQTPEDNEQFF
CDR3 DNA: TGCGCCAGCAGCCAAACCCCGGAGGACAATGAGCAGTTCTTC

V gene: TRBV29-1
D gene: TRBD1
clone size: few
J gene: TRBJ1-4
CDR3 protein: CSVERTGANEKLFF
CDR3 DNA: TGCAGCGTTGAACGGACAGGGGCTAATGAAAAACTGTTTTTT

V gene: TRBV7-6
D gene: TRBD2
clone size: few
J gene: TRBJ2-1
CDR3 protein: CASSLKGLAGYNEQFF
CDR3 DNA: TGTGCCAGCAGCTTAAAGGGACTAGCGGGCTACAATGAGCAGTTCTTC

V gene: TRBV6-5
D gene: TRBD1
clone size: .
J gene: TRBJ2-7
CDR3 protein: CAMPDRVYYEQYF
CDR3 DNA: TGTGCCATGCCTGACAGGGTTTATTACGAGCAGTACTTC

V gene: TRBV18
D gene: .
clone size: .
J gene: TRBJ1-1
CDR3 protein: CASSLTNQEAFF
CDR3 DNA: TGTGCCAGCTCACTGACGAATCAGGAGGCTTTCTTT

V gene: TRBV4-1
D gene: TRBD1
clone size: few
J gene: TRBJ2-3
CDR3 protein: CASSQSSGGMGDTQYF
CDR3 DNA: TGCGCCAGCAGCCAAAGTTCAGGGGGCATGGGAGATACGCAGTATTTT

V gene: TRBV7-8
D gene: .
clone size: many
J gene: TRBJ2-1
CDR3 protein: CASSLGGPPYNEQFF
CDR3 DNA: TGTGCCAGCAGCTTAGGAGGACCTCCCTACAATGAGCAGTTCTTC

V gene: TRBV4-1
D gene: .
clone size: .
J gene: TRBJ1-1
CDR3 protein: CASSQAGWTEAFF
CDR3 DNA: TGCGCCAGCAGCCAAGCGGGTTGGACTGAAGCTTTCTTT

V gene: TRBV11-2
D gene: .
clone size: medium-sized
J gene: TRBJ2-5
CDR3 protein: CASRVATQETQYF
CDR3 DNA: TGTGCCAGCAGAGTGGCGACCCAAGAGACCCAGTACTTC

V gene: TRBV7-2
D gene: TRBD1
clone size: .
J gene: TRBJ2-3
CDR3 protein: CASSLTPGQGEDTQYF
CDR3 DNA: TGTGCCAGCAGCTTAACCCCGGGACAGGGGGAAGATACGCAGTATTTT

V gene: TRBV4-1
D gene: TRBD1
clone size: few
J gene: TRBJ1-1
CDR3 protein: CASSQEGQGANTEAFF
CDR3 DNA: TGCGCCAGCAGCCAAGAGGGACAGGGGGCAAACACTGAAGCTTTCTTT

V gene: TRBV7-9
D gene: .
clone size: .
J gene: TRBJ1-6
CDR3 protein: CASSLAGYNSPLHF
CDR3 DNA: TGTGCCAGCAGCTTAGCAGGGTATAATTCACCCCTCCACTTT

V gene: TRBV7-2
D gene: .
clone size: few
J gene: TRBJ1-1
CDR3 protein: CASSLPRGPGNTEAFF
CDR3 DNA: TGTGCCAGCAGCCTTCCCCGGGGGCCGGGGAACACTGAAGCTTTCTTT

V gene: TRBV6-1
D gene: TRBD1
clone size: few
J gene: TRBJ2-6
CDR3 protein: CASSDVLGTGRFSGANVLTF
CDR3 DNA: TGTGCCAGCAGTGACGTATTAGGGACAGGAAGATTCTCTGGGGCCAACGTCCTGACTTTC

V gene: TRBV4-1
D gene: TRBD1
clone size: .
J gene: TRBJ2-7
CDR3 protein: CASSHQWDSGYEQYF
CDR3 DNA: TGCGCCAGCAGCCATCAATGGGACAGTGGGTACGAGCAGTACTTC

V gene: TRBV6-2/TRBV6-3
D gene: TRBD1
clone size: .
J gene: TRBJ2-3
CDR3 protein: CASTQTGGPDTQYF
CDR3 DNA: TGTGCCAGCACCCAGACAGGGGGTCCAGATACGCAGTATTTT

V gene: TRBV11-2
D gene: TRBD2
clone size: few
J gene: TRBJ2-1
CDR3 protein: CASSSGLAVYNEQFF
CDR3 DNA: TGTGCCAGCAGCTCGGGACTAGCGGTCTACAATGAGCAGTTCTTC

V gene: TRBV9
D gene: .
clone size: few
J gene: TRBJ1-2
CDR3 protein: CASSEGTVYGYTF
CDR3 DNA: TGTGCCAGCAGCGAGGGGACCGTATATGGCTACACCTTC

V gene: TRBV18
D gene: .
clone size: few
J gene: TRBJ2-4
CDR3 protein: CASSPRDGENIQYF
CDR3 DNA: TGTGCCAGCTCACCTCGGGACGGAGAAAACATTCAGTACTTC

V gene: TRBV4-1
D gene: TRBD1
clone size: few
J gene: TRBJ2-2
CDR3 protein: CASSHRDSNTGELFF
CDR3 DNA: TGCGCCAGCAGCCATCGGGACAGCAACACCGGGGAGCTGTTTTTT

V gene: TRBV10-3
D gene: TRBD1
clone size: few
J gene: TRBJ1-1
CDR3 protein: CAISETGTENTEAFF
CDR3 DNA: TGTGCCATCAGTGAAACCGGGACAGAGAACACTGAAGCTTTCTTT

V gene: TRBV7-2
D gene: .
clone size: few
J gene: TRBJ1-2
CDR3 protein: CASSLAPWRHGYTF
CDR3 DNA: TGTGCCAGCAGCTTAGCCCCGTGGAGGCATGGCTACACCTTC

V gene: TRBV4-2
D gene: TRBD2
clone size: .
J gene: TRBJ2-1
CDR3 protein: CASSQVLSGVNEQFF
CDR3 DNA: TGTGCCAGCAGCCAAGTGCTTAGCGGGGTCAATGAGCAGTTCTTC

V gene: TRBV12-3/TRBV12-4
D gene: .
clone size: few
J gene: TRBJ2-1
CDR3 protein: CASSAGTIIEQFF
CDR3 DNA: TGTGCCAGCAGCGCCGGGACAATCATTGAGCAGTTCTTC

V gene: TRBV5-1
D gene: TRBD1
clone size: .
J gene: TRBJ2-2
CDR3 protein: CASSWRQGVTGELFF
CDR3 DNA: TGCGCCAGCAGCTGGAGGCAGGGGGTAACCGGGGAGCTGTTTTTT

V gene: TRBV4-3
D gene: TRBD1
clone size: .
J gene: TRBJ1-1
CDR3 protein: CASSQSRGSGTEAFF
CDR3 DNA: TGCGCCAGCAGCCAGAGCAGGGGGAGCGGCACTGAAGCTTTCTTT

V gene: TRBV4-3
D gene: .
clone size: many
J gene: TRBJ2-5
CDR3 protein: CASSQGLSETQYF
CDR3 DNA: TGCGCCAGCAGCCAAGGGTTGTCGGAGACCCAGTACTTC

V gene: TRBV7-9
D gene: .
clone size: .
J gene: TRBJ2-2
CDR3 protein: CASSGTGELFF
CDR3 DNA: TGTGCCAGTAGTGGGACCGGGGAGCTGTTTTTT

V gene: TRBV12-5
D gene: TRBD1
clone size: .
J gene: TRBJ1-2
CDR3 protein: CASGPGTGGSYGYTF
CDR3 DNA: TGTGCTAGTGGTCCCGGGACAGGGGGATCCTATGGCTACACCTTC

V gene: TRBV5-1
D gene: .
clone size: few
J gene: TRBJ2-3
CDR3 protein: CASSLEDTQYF
CDR3 DNA: TGCGCCAGCAGCTTGGAAGATACGCAGTATTTT

V gene: TRBV19
D gene: .
clone size: few
J gene: TRBJ2-1
CDR3 protein: CATSSGGSSHNEQFF
CDR3 DNA: TGTGCCACCTCCTCGGGGGGCTCGAGCCACAATGAGCAGTTCTTC

V gene: TRBV5-1
D gene: TRBD1
clone size: few
J gene: TRBJ2-5
CDR3 protein: CASSLADRGQETQYF
CDR3 DNA: TGCGCCAGCAGCTTGGCCGACAGGGGGCAAGAGACCCAGTACTTC

V gene: TRBV5-4
D gene: .
clone size: .
J gene: TRBJ2-1
CDR3 protein: CASSFWGAGYNEQFF
CDR3 DNA: TGTGCCAGCAGCTTCTGGGGGGCCGGATACAATGAGCAGTTCTTC

V gene: TRBV12-3/TRBV12-4
D gene: TRBD2
clone size: .
J gene: TRBJ2-3
CDR3 protein: CASRPGLAGIRKDTQYF
CDR3 DNA: TGTGCCAGCAGACCAGGGCTAGCGGGGATCCGGAAAGATACGCAGTATTTT

V gene: TRBV6-5
D gene: .
clone size: many
J gene: TRBJ1-2
CDR3 protein: CASSYSLGGLDGYTF
CDR3 DNA: TGTGCCAGCAGTTACTCCCTCGGAGGGCTGGATGGCTACACCTTC

V gene: TRBV5-1
D gene: .
clone size: many
J gene: TRBJ1-5
CDR3 protein: CASSLTGNQPQHF
CDR3 DNA: TGCGCCAGCAGCTTGACAGGGAATCAGCCCCAGCATTTT

V gene: TRBV7-2
D gene: TRBD2
clone size: many
J gene: TRBJ2-4
CDR3 protein: CASSLPREPGAKNIQYF
CDR3 DNA: TGTGCCAGCAGCCTCCCGCGGGAGCCCGGAGCCAAAAACATTCAGTACTTC

V gene: TRBV20-1
D gene: .
clone size: .
J gene: TRBJ2-2
CDR3 protein: CSARIGGTGELFF
CDR3 DNA: TGCAGTGCTAGAATTGGGGGTACCGGGGAGCTGTTTTTT

V gene: TRBV6-2/TRBV6-3
D gene: .
clone size: .
J gene: TRBJ2-5
CDR3 protein: CASSWVGGRQETQYF
CDR3 DNA: TGTGCCAGCAGTTGGGTAGGAGGGCGGCAAGAGACCCAGTACTTC

V gene: TRBV19
D gene: .
clone size: .
J gene: TRBJ1-1
CDR3 protein: CASSMSGGRGNTEAFF
CDR3 DNA: TGTGCCAGTAGTATGTCGGGGGGAAGAGGAAACACTGAAGCTTTCTTT

V gene: TRBV7-2
D gene: .
clone size: .
J gene: TRBJ1-2
CDR3 protein: CASSFGTNNYGYTF
CDR3 DNA: TGTGCCAGCAGCTTCGGGACCAATAACTATGGCTACACCTTC

V gene: TRBV14
D gene: TRBD2
clone size: many
J gene: TRBJ2-3
CDR3 protein: CASSQRPGLAGTTDTQYF
CDR3 DNA: TGTGCCAGCAGCCAGCGCCCCGGACTAGCGGGGACCACAGATACGCAGTATTTT

V gene: TRBV6-5
D gene: TRBD2
clone size: few
J gene: TRBJ2-1
CDR3 protein: CASSSSGGNYNEQFF
CDR3 DNA: TGTGCCAGCAGCTCTAGCGGGGGGAACTACAATGAGCAGTTCTTC

V gene: TRBV15
D gene: .
clone size: few
J gene: TRBJ1-2
CDR3 protein: CATTDRANYGYTF
CDR3 DNA: TGTGCCACCACGGACAGAGCTAACTATGGCTACACCTTC

V gene: TRBV7-8
D gene: .
clone size: few
J gene: TRBJ2-5
CDR3 protein: CASSWYFSRAGQETQYF
CDR3 DNA: TGTGCCAGCAGCTGGTATTTCTCCCGGGCAGGGCAAGAGACCCAGTACTTC

V gene: TRBV4-1
D gene: TRBD1
clone size: few
J gene: TRBJ1-2
CDR3 protein: CASSQGLDRSYGYTF
CDR3 DNA: TGCGCCAGCAGCCAAGGGTTGGACAGGAGCTATGGCTACACCTTC

V gene: TRBV7-9
D gene: TRBD1
clone size: few
J gene: TRBJ1-2
CDR3 protein: CASSLPRGTGVGGYTF
CDR3 DNA: TGTGCCAGCAGCTTACCGAGAGGGACAGGGGTTGGCGGCTACACCTTC

V gene: TRBV12-3/TRBV12-4
D gene: .
clone size: many
J gene: TRBJ2-5
CDR3 protein: CASSSDTTSSTQYF
CDR3 DNA: TGTGCCAGCAGTTCGGACACCACGAGCTCGACCCAGTACTTC

V gene: TRBV12-5
D gene: .
clone size: .
J gene: TRBJ2-7
CDR3 protein: CASGLEDSYEQYF
CDR3 DNA: TGTGCTAGTGGTTTGGAGGACTCCTACGAGCAGTACTTC

V gene: TRBV12-3/TRBV12-4
D gene: .
clone size: few
J gene: TRBJ2-1
CDR3 protein: CASSLGQHNEQFF
CDR3 DNA: TGTGCCAGCAGTTTGGGGCAGCACAATGAGCAGTTCTTC